The 2 T cell receptor beta chains below were found in one sample sequenced in a study of identical twins. TCRdb independently ran MiXCR on the 5' RACE reads; one entry per CDR3 protein. The table lists a few hundred thousand distinct CDR3 sequences, about a fifth of them singletons. The sequencing sample was made of naive T cells sorted from blood. The receptors shown here come from a man between 50 and 59 years old in good health.

This chain connects TRBV19 to TRBJ1-6; D not certain. The CDR3 has 14 amino acids. V shed 4 bases and J shed 6 bases, with 10 bases lying between them. Germline values: CDR1 LNHDA, CDR2 SQIVND (reference sequence). CDR3 sequence: CASSTRDFNSPLHF. CDR3 nucleotides: TGTGCCAGTAGTACGAGGGATTTTAATTCACCCCTCCACTTT.

The genes are TRBV7-3 and TRBJ2-7; the match to TRBD1 covers 8 bases. The CDR3 consists of 14 residues. Germline V gives CDR1 SGHTA, CDR2 FQGTGA. Trimming took 5 bases from V and 0 from J; bases not matched to a gene: 3. The CDR3 DNA is TGTGCCAGCAGCCAGACAGGGGACTCCTACGAGCAGTACTTC. It codes for CASSQTGDSYEQYF.